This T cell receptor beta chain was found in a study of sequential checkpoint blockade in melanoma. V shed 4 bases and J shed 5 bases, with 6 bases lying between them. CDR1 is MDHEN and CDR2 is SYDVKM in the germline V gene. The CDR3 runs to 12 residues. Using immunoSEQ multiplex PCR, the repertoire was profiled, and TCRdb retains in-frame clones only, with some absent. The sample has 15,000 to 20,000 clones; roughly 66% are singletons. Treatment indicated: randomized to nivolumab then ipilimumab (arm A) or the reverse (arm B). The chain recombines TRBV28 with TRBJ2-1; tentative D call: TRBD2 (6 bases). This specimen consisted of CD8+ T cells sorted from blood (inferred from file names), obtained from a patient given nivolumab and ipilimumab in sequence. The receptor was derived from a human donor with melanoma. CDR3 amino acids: CASSWGDNEQFF. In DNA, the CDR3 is TGTGCCAGCAGTTGGGGGGACAATGAGCAGTTCTTC.